This T cell receptor beta chain comes out of a study of T cells after posttransplantation cyclophosphamide. Findings of the study overall: Tissue-infiltrating T cells from skin or gut overlapped little with blood T cells. Recipient CMV seropositivity and CMV reactivation strongly tracked TRB clonality. Donor-recipient repertoire similarity was low at 1-2 months, rising over year one.

This clone appeared a single time. Its antigen is not identified. Repertoires were generated with immunoSEQ multiplex PCR, while TCRdb's copy carries only in-frame clones and drops some. Of some 6,900 clones listed, just over 90% are singletons. The CDR3 covers 15 residues. Trimming took off 6 bases at V and 0 bases at J, with 17 bases between the two ends. Germline lookup yields CDR1 SQVTM and CDR2 ANQGSEA. Treatment was busulfan-fludarabine conditioning, a marrow graft, and cyclophosphamide on days +3 and +4. The clonotype originates from a male patient between 60 and 69 years old who received an allogeneic stem cell transplant from a related donor and was CMV-positive. A share of the T cells may be of graft donor origin. Sequenced here: CD8+ T cells sorted from blood, sampled after allogeneic stem cell transplant with posttransplant cyclophosphamide. V and J are TRBV29-1 and TRBJ1-2, with no clear D. The CDR3 region is CSVVTRGGTNYGYTF. Here the CDR3 DNA reads TGCAGCGTCGTAACACGGGGAGGCACTAACTATGGCTACACCTTC.